This note documents a single TCR beta chain sequence. RNA was extracted from bulk tissue without any cell sorting. Three rounds of nested PCR, following a modified ARM-PCR protocol, produced the TCRbeta library. TCRdb re-derived calls from the multiplex PCR reads in MiXCR, one entry per CDR3 protein. Counted here are about 80,000 distinct CDR3 sequences, roughly 76% occurring once; the ten biggest clones make up 13%. These data originate in a study of tumor and adjacent non-tumor tissue in lung cancer. V shed 5 bases and J shed 12 bases, with 22 bases lying between them. Germline V CDR1 and CDR2: MNHNS, SASEGT. This CDR3 is 15 amino acids long.

This chain connects TRBV6-1 to TRBJ2-2; D assignment may be TRBD1 or TRBD2 (5 bases each). This clonotype originated in a woman aged 50 to 60 with non-small cell lung cancer. Sample: lung tumor tissue. The CDR3 bases are TGTGCCAGCAGTACCTCCGGGGCAGGGCTGGGGAAGCTGTTTTTT. This sequence encodes CASSTSGAGLGKLFF.